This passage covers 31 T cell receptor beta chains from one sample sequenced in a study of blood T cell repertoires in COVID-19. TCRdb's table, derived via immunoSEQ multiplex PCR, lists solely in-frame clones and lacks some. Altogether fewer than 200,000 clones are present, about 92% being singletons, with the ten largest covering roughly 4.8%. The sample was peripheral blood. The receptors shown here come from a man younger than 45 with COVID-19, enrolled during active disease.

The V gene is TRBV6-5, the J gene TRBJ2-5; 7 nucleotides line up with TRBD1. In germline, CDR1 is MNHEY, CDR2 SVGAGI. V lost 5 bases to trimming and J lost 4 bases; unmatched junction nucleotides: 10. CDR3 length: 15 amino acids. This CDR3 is CASSLTGDRAETQYF. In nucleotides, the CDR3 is TGTGCCAGCAGTCTAACCGGGGACAGAGCAGAGACCCAGTACTTC.

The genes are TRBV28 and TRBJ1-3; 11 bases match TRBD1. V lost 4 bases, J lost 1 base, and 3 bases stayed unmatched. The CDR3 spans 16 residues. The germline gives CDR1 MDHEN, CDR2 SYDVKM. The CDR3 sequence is CASSSDRGRSGNTIYF. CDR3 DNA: TGTGCCAGCAGTTCGGACAGGGGGCGGTCTGGAAACACCATATATTTT.

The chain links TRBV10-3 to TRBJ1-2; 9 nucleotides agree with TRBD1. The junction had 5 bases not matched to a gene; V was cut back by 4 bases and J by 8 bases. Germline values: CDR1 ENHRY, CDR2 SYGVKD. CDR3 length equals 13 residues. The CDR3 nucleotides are TGTGCCATCAGTGCGGACAGGGGTTACGGCTACACCTTC. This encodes CAISADRGYGYTF.

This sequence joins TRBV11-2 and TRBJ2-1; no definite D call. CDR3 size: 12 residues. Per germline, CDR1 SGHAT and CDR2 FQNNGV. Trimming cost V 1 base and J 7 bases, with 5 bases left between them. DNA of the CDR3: TGTGCCAGCAGCTTAGGAGCAAATGAGCAGTTCTTC. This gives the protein CASSLGANEQFF.

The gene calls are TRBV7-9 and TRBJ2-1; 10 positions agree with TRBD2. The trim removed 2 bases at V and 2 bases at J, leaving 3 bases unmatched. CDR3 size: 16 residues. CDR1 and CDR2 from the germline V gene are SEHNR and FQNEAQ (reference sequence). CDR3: CASSLSGGAPYNEQFF. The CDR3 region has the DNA TGTGCCAGCAGCTTAAGCGGGGGGGCACCCTACAATGAGCAGTTCTTC. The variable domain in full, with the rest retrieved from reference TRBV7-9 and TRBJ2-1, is DTGVSQNPRHKITKRGQNVTFRCDPISEHNRLYWYRQTLGQGPEFLTYFQNEAQLEKSRLLSDRFSAERPKGSFSTLEIQRTEQGDSAMYLCASSLSGGAPYNEQFFGPGTRLTVL.

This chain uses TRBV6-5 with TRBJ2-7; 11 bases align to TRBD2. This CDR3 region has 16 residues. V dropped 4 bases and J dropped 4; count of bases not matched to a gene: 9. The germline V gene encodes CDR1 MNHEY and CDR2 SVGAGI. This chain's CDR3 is CASSFSPTSGVYEQYF. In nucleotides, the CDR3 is TGTGCCAGCAGTTTTTCGCCGACTAGCGGGGTTTACGAGCAGTACTTC.

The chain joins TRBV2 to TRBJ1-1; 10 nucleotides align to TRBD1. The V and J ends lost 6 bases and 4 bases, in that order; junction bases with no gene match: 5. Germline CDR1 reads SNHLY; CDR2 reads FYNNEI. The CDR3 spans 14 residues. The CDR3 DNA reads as TGTGCCAGCAGATCGACAGGGGGCATCACTGAAGCTTTCTTT. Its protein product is CASRSTGGITEAFF.

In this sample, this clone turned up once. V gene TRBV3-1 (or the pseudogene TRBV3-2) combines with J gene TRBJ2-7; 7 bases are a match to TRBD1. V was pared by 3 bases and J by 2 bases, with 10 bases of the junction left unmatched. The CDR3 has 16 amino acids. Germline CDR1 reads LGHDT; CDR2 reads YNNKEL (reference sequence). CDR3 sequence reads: CASSHEGQAIPYEQYF. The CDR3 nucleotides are TGTGCCAGCAGCCACGAAGGACAGGCCATTCCCTACGAGCAGTACTTC.

The CDR3 nucleotides read TGTGCCACCCTAGGAGGGGCTCTCTACAATGAGCAGTTCTTC. Translating gives CATLGGALYNEQFF. The rearrangement joins TRBV19 to TRBJ2-1; a weak D match, TRBD2 (6 bases). The V and J ends lost 10 bases and 3 bases respectively, with 16 bases between them. The CDR3 totals 14 residues. Germline V gene lookup returns CDR1 LNHDA and CDR2 SQIVND (reference sequence).

The CDR3 bases are TGTGCCAGCAGTTTACCGGAATTACAGCTTTACTATGGCTACACCTTC. Its protein product is CASSLPELQLYYGYTF. The V call is TRBV28, the J call TRBJ1-2, with D uncertain. From germline, CDR1 is MDHEN and CDR2 SYDVKM. Trimming removed 2 bases from V and 3 bases from J, with 16 bases in between. The CDR3 is made up of 16 amino acids.

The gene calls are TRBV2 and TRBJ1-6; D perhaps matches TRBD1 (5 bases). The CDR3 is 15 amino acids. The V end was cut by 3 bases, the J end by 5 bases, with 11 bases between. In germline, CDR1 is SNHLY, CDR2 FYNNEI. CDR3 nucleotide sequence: TGTGCCAGCAGTGAGACAGCGAGGAATAATTCACCCCTCCACTTT. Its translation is CASSETARNNSPLHF. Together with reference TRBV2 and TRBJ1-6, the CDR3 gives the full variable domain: EPEVTQTPSHQVTQMGQEVILRCVPISNHLYFYWYRQILGQKVEFLVSFYNNEISEKSEIFDDQFSVERPDGSNFTLKIRSTKLEDSAMYFCASSETARNNSPLHFGNGTRLTVT.

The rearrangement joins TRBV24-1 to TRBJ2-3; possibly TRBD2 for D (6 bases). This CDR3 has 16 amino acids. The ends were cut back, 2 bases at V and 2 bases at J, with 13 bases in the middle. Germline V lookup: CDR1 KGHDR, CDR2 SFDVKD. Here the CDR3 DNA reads TGTGCCACCAGTGATTCGGTAGCGGTTATCACAGATACGCAGTATTTT. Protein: CATSDSVAVITDTQYF.

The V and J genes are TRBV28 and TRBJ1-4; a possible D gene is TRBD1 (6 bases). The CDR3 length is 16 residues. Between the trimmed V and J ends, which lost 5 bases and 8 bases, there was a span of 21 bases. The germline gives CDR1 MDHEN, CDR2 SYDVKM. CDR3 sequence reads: CASSPLWAGRGEKLFF. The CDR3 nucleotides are TGTGCCAGCAGTCCCCTCTGGGCAGGGAGGGGGGAAAAACTGTTTTTT.

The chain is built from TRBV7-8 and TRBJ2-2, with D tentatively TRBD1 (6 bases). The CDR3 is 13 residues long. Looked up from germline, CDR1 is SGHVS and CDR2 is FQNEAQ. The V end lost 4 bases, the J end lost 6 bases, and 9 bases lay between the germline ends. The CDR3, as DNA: TGTGCCAGCAGCTCTCAGGGGCCCGGGGAGCTGTTTTTT. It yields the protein CASSSQGPGELFF.

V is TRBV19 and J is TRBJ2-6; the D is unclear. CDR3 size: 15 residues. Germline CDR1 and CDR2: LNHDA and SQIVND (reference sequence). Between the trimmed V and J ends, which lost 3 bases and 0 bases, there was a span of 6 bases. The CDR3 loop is CASSIESSGANVLTF. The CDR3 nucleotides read TGTGCCAGTAGTATTGAGAGCTCTGGGGCCAACGTCCTGACTTTC. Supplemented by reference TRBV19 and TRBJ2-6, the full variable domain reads DGGITQSPKYLFRKEGQNVTLSCEQNLNHDAMYWYRQDPGQGLRLIYYSQIVNDFQKGDIAEGYSVSREKKESFPLTVTSAQKNPTAFYLCASSIESSGANVLTFGAGSRLTVL.

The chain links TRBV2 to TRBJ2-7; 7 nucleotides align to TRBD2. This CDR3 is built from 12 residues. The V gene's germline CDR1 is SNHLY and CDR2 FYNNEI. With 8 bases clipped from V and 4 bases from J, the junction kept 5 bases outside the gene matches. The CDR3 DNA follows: TGTGCCAGCCAACTAGCGTGGTACGAGCAGTACTTC. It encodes CASQLAWYEQYF.

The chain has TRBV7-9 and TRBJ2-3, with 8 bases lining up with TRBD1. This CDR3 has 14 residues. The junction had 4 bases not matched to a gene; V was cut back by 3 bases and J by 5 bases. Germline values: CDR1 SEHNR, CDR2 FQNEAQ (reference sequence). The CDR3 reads CASSFGQGVDTQYF. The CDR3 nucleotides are TGTGCCAGCAGCTTCGGACAGGGCGTAGATACGCAGTATTTT.

The CDR3 protein is CASSLYGGRAGGEQFF. The CDR3 coding sequence is TGCGCCAGCAGCTTGTACGGCGGGAGGGCCGGGGGTGAGCAGTTCTTC. The V call is TRBV5-1, the J call TRBJ2-1; TRBD2 aligns across 9 bases. The germline V gene has CDR1 SGHRS and CDR2 YFSETQ. V was clipped by 1 base and J by 9 bases; unmatched bases: 11. The CDR3 is made up of 16 amino acids.

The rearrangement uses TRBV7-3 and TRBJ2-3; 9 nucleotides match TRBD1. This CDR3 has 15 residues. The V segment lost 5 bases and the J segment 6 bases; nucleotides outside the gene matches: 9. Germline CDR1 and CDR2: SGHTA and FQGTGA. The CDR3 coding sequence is TGTGCCAGCAGCATTACAGGGGGCGCGATGGATACGCAGTATTTT. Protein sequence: CASSITGGAMDTQYF.

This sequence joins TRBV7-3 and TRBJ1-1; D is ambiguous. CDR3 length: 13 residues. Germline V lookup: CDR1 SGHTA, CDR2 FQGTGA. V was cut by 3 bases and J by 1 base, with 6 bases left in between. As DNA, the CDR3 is TGTGCCAGCAGCTTCGACACGAACACTGAAGCTTTCTTT. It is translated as CASSFDTNTEAFF. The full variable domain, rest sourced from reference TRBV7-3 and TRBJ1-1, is GAGVSQTPSNKVTEKGKYVELRCDPISGHTALYWYRQSLGQGPEFLIYFQGTGAADDSGLPNDRFFAVRPEGSVSTLKIQRTERGDSAVYLCASSFDTNTEAFFGQGTRLTVV.

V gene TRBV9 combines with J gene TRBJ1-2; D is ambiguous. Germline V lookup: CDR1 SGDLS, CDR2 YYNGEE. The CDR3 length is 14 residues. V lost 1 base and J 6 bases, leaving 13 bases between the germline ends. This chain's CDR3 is CASSVSPVGNGYTF. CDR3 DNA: TGTGCCAGCAGCGTATCGCCGGTGGGCAATGGCTACACCTTC.

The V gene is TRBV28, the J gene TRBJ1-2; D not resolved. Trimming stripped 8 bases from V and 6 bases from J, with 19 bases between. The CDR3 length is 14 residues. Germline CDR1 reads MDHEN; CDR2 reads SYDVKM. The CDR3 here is CASDRTSGVHGYTF. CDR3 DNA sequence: TGTGCCAGCGATCGGACGAGCGGGGTGCATGGCTACACCTTC.

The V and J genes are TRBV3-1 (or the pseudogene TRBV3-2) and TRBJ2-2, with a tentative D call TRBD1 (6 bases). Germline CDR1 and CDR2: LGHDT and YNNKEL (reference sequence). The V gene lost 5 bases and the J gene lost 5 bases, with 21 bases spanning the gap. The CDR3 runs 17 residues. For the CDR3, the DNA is TGTGCCAGCAGCATACGACCGCGAGGGGGAGAAACCGGGGAGCTGTTTTTT. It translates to CASSIRPRGGETGELFF.

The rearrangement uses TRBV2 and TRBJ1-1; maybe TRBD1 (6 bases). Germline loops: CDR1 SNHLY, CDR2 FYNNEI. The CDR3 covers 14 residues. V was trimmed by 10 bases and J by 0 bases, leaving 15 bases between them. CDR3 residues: CATSGRGMNTEAFF. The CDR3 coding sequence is TGTGCCACCTCCGGGAGGGGGATGAACACTGAAGCTTTCTTT. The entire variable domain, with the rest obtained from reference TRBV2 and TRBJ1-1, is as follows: EPEVTQTPSHQVTQMGQEVILRCVPISNHLYFYWYRQILGQKVEFLVSFYNNEISEKSEIFDDQFSVERPDGSNFTLKIRSTKLEDSAMYFCATSGRGMNTEAFFGQGTRLTVV.

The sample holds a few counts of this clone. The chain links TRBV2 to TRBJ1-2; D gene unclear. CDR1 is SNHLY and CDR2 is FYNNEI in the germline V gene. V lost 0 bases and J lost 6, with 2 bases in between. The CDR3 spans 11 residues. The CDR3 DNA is TGTGCCAGCAGTGAAGCCGATGGCTACACCTTC. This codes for CASSEADGYTF.

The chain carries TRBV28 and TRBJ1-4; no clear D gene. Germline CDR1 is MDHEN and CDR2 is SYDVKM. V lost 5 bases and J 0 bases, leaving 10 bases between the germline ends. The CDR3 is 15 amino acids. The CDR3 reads CASSRQVATNEKLFF. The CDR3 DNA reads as TGTGCCAGCAGTCGACAAGTTGCAACTAATGAAAAACTGTTTTTT.

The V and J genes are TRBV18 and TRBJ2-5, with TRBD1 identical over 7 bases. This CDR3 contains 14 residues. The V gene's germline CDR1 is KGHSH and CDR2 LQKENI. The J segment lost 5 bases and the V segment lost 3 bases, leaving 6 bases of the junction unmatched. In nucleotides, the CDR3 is TGTGCCAGCTCACCGTCGACAGGGAAGGAGACCCAGTACTTC. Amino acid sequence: CASSPSTGKETQYF.

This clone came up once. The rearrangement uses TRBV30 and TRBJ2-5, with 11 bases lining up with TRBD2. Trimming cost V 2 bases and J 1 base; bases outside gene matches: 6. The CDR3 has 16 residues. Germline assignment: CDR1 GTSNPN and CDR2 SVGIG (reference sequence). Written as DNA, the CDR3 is TGTGCCTGGAGTCCTGGGACTAGCGGATTCCAAGAGACCCAGTACTTC. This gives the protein CAWSPGTSGFQETQYF.

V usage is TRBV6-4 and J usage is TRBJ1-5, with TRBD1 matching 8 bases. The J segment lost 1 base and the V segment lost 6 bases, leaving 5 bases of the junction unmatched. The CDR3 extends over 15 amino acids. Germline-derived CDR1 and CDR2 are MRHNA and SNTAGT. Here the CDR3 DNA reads TGTGCCAGCAGCGCCGGGACAGGCAGCAATCAGCCCCAGCATTTT. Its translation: CASSAGTGSNQPQHF.

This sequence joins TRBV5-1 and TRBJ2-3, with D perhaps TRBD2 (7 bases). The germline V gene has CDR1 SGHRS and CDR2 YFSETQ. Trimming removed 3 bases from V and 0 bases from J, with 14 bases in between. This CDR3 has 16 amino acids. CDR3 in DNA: TGCGCCAGCAGCTCGGGGGGCACCTCCAGCACAGATACGCAGTATTTT. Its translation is CASSSGGTSSTDTQYF. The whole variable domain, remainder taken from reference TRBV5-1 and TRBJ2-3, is KAGVTQTPRYLIKTRGQQVTLSCSPISGHRSVSWYQQTPGQGLQFLFEYFSETQRNKGNFPGRFSGRQFSNSRSEMNVSTLELGDSALYLCASSSGGTSSTDTQYFGPGTRLTVL.

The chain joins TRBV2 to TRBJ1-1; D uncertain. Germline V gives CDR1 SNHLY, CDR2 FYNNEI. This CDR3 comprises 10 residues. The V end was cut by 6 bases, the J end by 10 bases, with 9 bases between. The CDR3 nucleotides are TGTGCCAGCAGCCGGGAGGGAGCTTTCTTT. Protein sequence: CASSREGAFF. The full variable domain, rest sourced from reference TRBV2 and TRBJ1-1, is EPEVTQTPSHQVTQMGQEVILRCVPISNHLYFYWYRQILGQKVEFLVSFYNNEISEKSEIFDDQFSVERPDGSNFTLKIRSTKLEDSAMYFCASSREGAFFGQGTRLTVV.